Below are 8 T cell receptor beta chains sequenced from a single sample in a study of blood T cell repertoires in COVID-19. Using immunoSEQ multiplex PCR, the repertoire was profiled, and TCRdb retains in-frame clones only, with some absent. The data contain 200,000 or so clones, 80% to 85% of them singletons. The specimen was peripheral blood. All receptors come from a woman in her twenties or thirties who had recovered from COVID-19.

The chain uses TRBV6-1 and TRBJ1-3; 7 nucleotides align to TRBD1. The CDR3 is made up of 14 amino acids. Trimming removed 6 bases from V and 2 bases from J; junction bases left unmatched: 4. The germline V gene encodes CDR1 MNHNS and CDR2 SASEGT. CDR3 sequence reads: CASSQGVTGNTIYF. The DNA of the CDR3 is TGTGCCAGCAGCCAGGGGGTAACTGGAAACACCATATATTTT.

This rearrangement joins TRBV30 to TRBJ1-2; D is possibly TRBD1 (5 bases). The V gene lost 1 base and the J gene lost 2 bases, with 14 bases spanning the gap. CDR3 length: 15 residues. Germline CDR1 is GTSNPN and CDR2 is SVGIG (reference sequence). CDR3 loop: CAWSATLGLNYGYTF. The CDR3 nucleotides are TGTGCCTGGAGTGCAACCCTGGGACTGAACTATGGCTACACCTTC.

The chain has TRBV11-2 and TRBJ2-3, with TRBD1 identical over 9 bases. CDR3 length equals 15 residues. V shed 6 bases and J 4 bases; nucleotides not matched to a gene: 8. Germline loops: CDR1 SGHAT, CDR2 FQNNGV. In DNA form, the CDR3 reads TGTGCCAGCAGTTTTTTGACAGGGGGAGCAGATACGCAGTATTTT. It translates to CASSFLTGGADTQYF.

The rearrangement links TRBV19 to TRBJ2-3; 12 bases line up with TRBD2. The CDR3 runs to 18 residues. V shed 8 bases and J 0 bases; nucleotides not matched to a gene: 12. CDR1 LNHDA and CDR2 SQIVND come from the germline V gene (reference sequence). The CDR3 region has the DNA TGTGCCAGTGGACGAACTGGACTAGCGGGGCTTAGCACAGATACGCAGTATTTT. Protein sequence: CASGRTGLAGLSTDTQYF. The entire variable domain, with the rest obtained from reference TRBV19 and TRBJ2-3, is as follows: DGGITQSPKYLFRKEGQNVTLSCEQNLNHDAMYWYRQDPGQGLRLIYYSQIVNDFQKGDIAEGYSVSREKKESFPLTVTSAQKNPTAFYLCASGRTGLAGLSTDTQYFGPGTRLTVL.

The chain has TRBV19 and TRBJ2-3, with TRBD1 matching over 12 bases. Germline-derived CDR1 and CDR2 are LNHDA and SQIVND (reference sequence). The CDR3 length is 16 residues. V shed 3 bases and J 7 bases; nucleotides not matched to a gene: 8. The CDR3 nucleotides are TGTGCCAGTAGTATGGCTGGGACAGGGGGCAAAAATACGCAGTATTTT. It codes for CASSMAGTGGKNTQYF.

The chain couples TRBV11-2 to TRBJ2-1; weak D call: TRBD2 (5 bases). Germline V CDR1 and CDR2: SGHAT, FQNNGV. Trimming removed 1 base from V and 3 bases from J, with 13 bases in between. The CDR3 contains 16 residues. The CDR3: CASSLGSGRGYNEQFF. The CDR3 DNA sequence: TGTGCCAGCAGCTTAGGGTCGGGCCGGGGCTACAATGAGCAGTTCTTC. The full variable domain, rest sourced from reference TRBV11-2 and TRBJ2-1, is EAGVAQSPRYKIIEKRQSVAFWCNPISGHATLYWYQQILGQGPKLLIQFQNNGVVDDSQLPKDRFSAERLKGVDSTLKIQPAKLEDSAVYLCASSLGSGRGYNEQFFGPGTRLTVL.

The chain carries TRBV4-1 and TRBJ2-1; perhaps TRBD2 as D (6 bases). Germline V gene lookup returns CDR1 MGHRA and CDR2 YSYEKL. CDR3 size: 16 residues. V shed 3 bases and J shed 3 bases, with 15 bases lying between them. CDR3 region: CASSHGGASVYNEQFF. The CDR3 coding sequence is TGCGCCAGCAGCCACGGTGGGGCTAGCGTCTACAATGAGCAGTTCTTC.

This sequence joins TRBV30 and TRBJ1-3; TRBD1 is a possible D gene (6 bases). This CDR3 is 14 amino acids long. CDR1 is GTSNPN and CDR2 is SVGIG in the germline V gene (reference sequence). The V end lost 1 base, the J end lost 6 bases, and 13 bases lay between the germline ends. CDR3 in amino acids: CAWSGGGHENTIYF. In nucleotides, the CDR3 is TGTGCCTGGAGTGGGGGGGGGCACGAAAACACCATATATTTT.